This TCR beta chain was observed in a study of beta chain features in type 1 diabetes. Study-level points and caveats: Here, the possible influence of HLA type (on TCRB rearrangement) remained unresolved. Because the template was cDNA, high-expressing cells might be over-represented. Patients with type 1 diabetes showed fewer VDJ junction insertions and more deletions.

This clone was detected only a few times. Antigen specificity is unknown. Sequencing targeted expressed TCRB transcripts, as all isolated RNA had been reverse transcribed. Clones were read by immunoSEQ multiplex PCR, and TCRdb kept only the in-frame ones, dropping some. The sample holds roughly 230,000 clones, about 10% seen once. The sequenced sample was naive CD4+ T cells from blood. The origin of this receptor is a woman aged 18-30 years in good health.

CDR3 nucleotide sequence: TGTGCCTGGAGGGTAGCTGGGGCCAACGTCCTGACTTTC. Residues: CAWRVAGANVLTF. The chain links TRBV30 to TRBJ2-6; D uncertain. Trimming cost V 3 bases and J 2 bases, with 5 bases left between them. Germline V gene lookup returns CDR1 GTSNPN and CDR2 SVGIG (reference sequence). The CDR3 sequence is 13 residues long.